This T cell receptor (beta chain) was captured in a study of long-term antiretroviral therapy in people with HIV. Study observations and caveats: Repertoires looked antigen-experienced, with only a slight naive shift after ART.

Worth noting for this clone: Antigen unknown.

The ends were cut back, 1 base at V and 0 bases at J, with 5 bases in the middle. Looked up from germline, CDR1 is GTSNPN and CDR2 is SVGIG (reference sequence). The CDR3 runs 13 residues. Version v3.0 of the immunoSEQ assay was performed at survey level. Clones were sequenced by immunoSEQ multiplex PCR, and TCRdb holds only the in-frame ones, with some missing. The sample lists 30,000 to 40,000 clones, around 80% occurring once. The rearrangement links TRBV30 to TRBJ2-3; D call uncertain. The sequencing here drew on unsorted PBMCs, taken 2 years after starting antiretroviral therapy. This TCR was recovered from a woman between 50 and 59 years old with HIV. The CDR3 nucleotides read TGTGCCTGGAGTGACGGTAGCACAGATACGCAGTATTTT. Translated: CAWSDGSTDTQYF.